This is a list of T cell receptor beta chains from one sample in a study of CD8+CD57+ T cells in acquired aplastic anemia. TCRdb analysed the reads with MiXCR anew, one entry per CDR3 protein. The sample has 150,000 or so distinct CDR3 sequences, around 60% seen once. Sequencing used sorted CD4+, CD8+, or CD8+CD57+ T cells (not recorded which) from PBMCs. The receptors derive from a human donor in good health. CDR3s include the opening cysteine and the closing phenylalanine or tryptophan. A D gene is named only where the DNA matches it firmly. The listing skips clone size in some rows; elsewhere it reads once, few, many or a size class.

clone size: few; J gene: TRBJ2-5; D gene: TRBD1; V gene: TRBV9; CDR3 DNA: TGTGCCAGCAGTGGACAGGGCGGCGAGACCCAGTACTTC; CDR3 protein: CASSGQGGETQYF
clone size: many; J gene: TRBJ2-3; D gene: TRBD2; V gene: TRBV5-8; CDR3 DNA: TGTGCCAGCAGCTTGGGCGAGGGGCGGGAGGAGGGCACAGATACGCAGTATTTT; CDR3 protein: CASSLGEGREEGTDTQYF
clone size: -; J gene: TRBJ1-2; D gene: TRBD1; V gene: TRBV20-1; CDR3 DNA: TGCAGTGCTAGAGATAGCAGGGGGCCTGGCTACACCTTC; CDR3 protein: CSARDSRGPGYTF
clone size: -; J gene: TRBJ2-7; D gene: -; V gene: TRBV7-6; CDR3 DNA: TGTGCCAGCAGCTTGATCCCTTGGCTCAACAGGGCCCAGTACTTC; CDR3 protein: CASSLIPWLNRAQYF
clone size: -; J gene: TRBJ1-2; D gene: TRBD1; V gene: TRBV20-1; CDR3 DNA: TGCAGTGCTCCCCGGGACAGAGCCCATGGCTACACCTTC; CDR3 protein: CSAPRDRAHGYTF
clone size: once; J gene: TRBJ1-1; D gene: -; V gene: TRBV12-3/TRBV12-4; CDR3 DNA: TGTGCTAGTGGATCGCCCCAGGGGCGAGTGGCTTTCTTT; CDR3 protein: CASGSPQGRVAFF
clone size: few; J gene: TRBJ2-3; D gene: -; V gene: TRBV19; CDR3 DNA: TGTGCCAGTAGACCTCGCCGGGACACGGATACGCAGTATTTT; CDR3 protein: CASRPRRDTDTQYF
clone size: few; J gene: TRBJ2-7; D gene: -; V gene: TRBV5-1; CDR3 DNA: TGCGCCAGCGCCCCTGGAGGAACCTACGAGCAGTACTTC; CDR3 protein: CASAPGGTYEQYF
clone size: -; J gene: TRBJ1-6; D gene: -; V gene: TRBV7-8; CDR3 DNA: TGTGCCAGCAGCTTAGTCCAGGGTAGAGGTAATTCACCCCTCCACTTT; CDR3 protein: CASSLVQGRGNSPLHF
clone size: -; J gene: TRBJ2-7; D gene: -; V gene: TRBV4-3; CDR3 DNA: TGCGCCAGCAGCCTGGGCGACGCAGGTATATCCTACGAGCAGTACTTC; CDR3 protein: CASSLGDAGISYEQYF
clone size: many; J gene: TRBJ1-4; D gene: -; V gene: TRBV6-1; CDR3 DNA: TGTGCCAGCAGTACCTCAAGCAGTAGGAATGAAAAACTGTTTTTT; CDR3 protein: CASSTSSSRNEKLFF
clone size: -; J gene: TRBJ2-7; D gene: TRBD1; V gene: TRBV14; CDR3 DNA: TGTGCCAGCAGCTACTTACCACGGGACAGGGGCCACGAGCAGTACTTC; CDR3 protein: CASSYLPRDRGHEQYF
clone size: -; J gene: TRBJ1-2; D gene: TRBD1; V gene: TRBV5-4; CDR3 DNA: TGTGCCAGCAGCTCATGGGACAGGGAGGGCTACACCTTC; CDR3 protein: CASSSWDREGYTF
clone size: -; J gene: TRBJ1-1; D gene: -; V gene: TRBV24-1; CDR3 DNA: TGTGCCACCAGTGGCAGGGCGAGTCCTGAAGCTTTCTTT; CDR3 protein: CATSGRASPEAFF
clone size: many; J gene: TRBJ2-3; D gene: -; V gene: TRBV9; CDR3 DNA: TGTGCCAGCAGCACTAGTGGGGGAGGCACAGATACGCAGTATTTT; CDR3 protein: CASSTSGGGTDTQYF
clone size: -; J gene: TRBJ2-7; D gene: -; V gene: TRBV7-8; CDR3 DNA: TGTGCCAGCAGCTTAGGAGGGGTAGGAACCTACGAGCAGTACTTC; CDR3 protein: CASSLGGVGTYEQYF
clone size: -; J gene: TRBJ2-7; D gene: -; V gene: TRBV7-2; CDR3 DNA: TGTGCCAGCAGCCCAGCGCGTACCCTCGAGCAGTACTTC; CDR3 protein: CASSPARTLEQYF
clone size: many; J gene: TRBJ2-5; D gene: TRBD1; V gene: TRBV5-1; CDR3 DNA: TGCGCCAGCAGCCCGTTTGGACAGGACCAAGAGACCCAGTACTTC; CDR3 protein: CASSPFGQDQETQYF
clone size: many; J gene: TRBJ2-7; D gene: -; V gene: TRBV10-3; CDR3 DNA: TGTGCCACTGGATTAAGCGGAAACTACGAGCAGTACTTC; CDR3 protein: CATGLSGNYEQYF
clone size: few; J gene: TRBJ1-5; D gene: -; V gene: TRBV4-2; CDR3 DNA: TGTGCCAGCAGCCAAGCAGACAGTCCAAGCCAGCCCCAGCATTTT; CDR3 protein: CASSQADSPSQPQHF
clone size: many; J gene: TRBJ2-6; D gene: -; V gene: TRBV5-6; CDR3 DNA: TGTGCCAGCAGCGTAGGGACGGCCTCTACTGTGAGAGCCAACGTCCTGACTTTC; CDR3 protein: CASSVGTASTVRANVLTF
clone size: many; J gene: TRBJ2-3; D gene: -; V gene: TRBV6-6; CDR3 DNA: TGTGCCAGCTTCCGGGACCTTATAACAGATACGCAGTATTTT; CDR3 protein: CASFRDLITDTQYF
clone size: -; J gene: TRBJ2-7; D gene: -; V gene: TRBV7-2; CDR3 DNA: TGTGCCAGCAGCTCGCCATGGACGAGGACGAACTACGAGCAGTACTTC; CDR3 protein: CASSSPWTRTNYEQYF
clone size: -; J gene: TRBJ2-3; D gene: TRBD2; V gene: TRBV10-1; CDR3 DNA: TGCGCCAGCAGTCGGACTAGCGGCCAAAGCACAGATACGCAGTATTTT; CDR3 protein: CASSRTSGQSTDTQYF
clone size: once; J gene: TRBJ2-2; D gene: -; V gene: TRBV10-1; CDR3 DNA: TGCGCCAGCAGTTTACACCTGTTCGGGGAGCTGTTTTTT; CDR3 protein: CASSLHLFGELFF
clone size: -; J gene: TRBJ1-3; D gene: -; V gene: TRBV7-2; CDR3 DNA: TGTGCCAGCTTGACAGAGTATGGAAACACCATATATTTT; CDR3 protein: CASLTEYGNTIYF
clone size: -; J gene: TRBJ2-7; D gene: TRBD2; V gene: TRBV29-1; CDR3 DNA: TGCAGCAGTCCCACGGGACTAGATTTTTACGAGCAGTACTTC; CDR3 protein: CSSPTGLDFYEQYF
clone size: many; J gene: TRBJ2-2; D gene: -; V gene: TRBV9; CDR3 DNA: TGTGCCAGCAGCAGCGTGGCGGACATCGTCACCGGGGAGCTGTTTTTT; CDR3 protein: CASSSVADIVTGELFF
clone size: -; J gene: TRBJ1-1; D gene: -; V gene: TRBV7-8; CDR3 DNA: TGTGCCAGCAGCTTAGCGCTATCTGGAGAGGCTTCCTTT; CDR3 protein: CASSLALSGEASF
clone size: many; J gene: TRBJ2-7; D gene: -; V gene: TRBV13; CDR3 DNA: TGTGCCAGCAGCTTAGAGGGTACGGCAGCCTACGAGCAGTACTTC; CDR3 protein: CASSLEGTAAYEQYF
clone size: -; J gene: TRBJ2-3; D gene: TRBD1; V gene: TRBV24-1; CDR3 DNA: TGTGCCACCAGTGATTTGAAGGGGGCAACAGATACGCAGTATTTT; CDR3 protein: CATSDLKGATDTQYF
clone size: -; J gene: TRBJ1-1; D gene: -; V gene: TRBV7-9; CDR3 DNA: TGTGCCAGCAGCTTACGCGGGGCCAACACTGAAGCTTTCTTT; CDR3 protein: CASSLRGANTEAFF
clone size: once; J gene: TRBJ2-1; D gene: -; V gene: TRBV2; CDR3 DNA: TGTGCCAGCAGTGATGCGAGCCATGAGCAGTTCTTC; CDR3 protein: CASSDASHEQFF
clone size: few; J gene: TRBJ2-3; D gene: -; V gene: TRBV5-4; CDR3 DNA: TGTGCCAGCAGGGAAGCGGAATTCACAGATACGCAGTATTTT; CDR3 protein: CASREAEFTDTQYF
clone size: -; J gene: TRBJ2-7; D gene: TRBD1; V gene: TRBV25-1; CDR3 DNA: TGTGCCAGCAGTGAGTGGGAACAGGGGTCCTACGAGCAGTACTTC; CDR3 protein: CASSEWEQGSYEQYF
clone size: -; J gene: TRBJ2-5; D gene: -; V gene: TRBV5-8; CDR3 DNA: TGTGCCAGCAGCTTGGCGGCTAGCCGAAAGACCCAGTACTTC; CDR3 protein: CASSLAASRKTQYF
clone size: -; J gene: TRBJ2-1; D gene: -; V gene: TRBV10-3; CDR3 DNA: TGTGCCATCAGTGGAGACAATGAGCAGTTCTTC; CDR3 protein: CAISGDNEQFF
clone size: few; J gene: TRBJ1-1; D gene: -; V gene: TRBV5-5; CDR3 DNA: TGTGCCAGCAGCTGGTCAGCGAACACTGAAGCTTTCTTT; CDR3 protein: CASSWSANTEAFF
clone size: -; J gene: TRBJ2-3; D gene: -; V gene: TRBV7-8; CDR3 DNA: TGCGCCAGCAGCCAAGCTAGGGGGACTAGCACAGATACGCAGTATTTT; CDR3 protein: CASSQARGTSTDTQYF
clone size: -; J gene: TRBJ2-2; D gene: -; V gene: TRBV7-8; CDR3 DNA: TGTGCCAGCAGCTTAAATAGGGTGCAAACCGGGGAGCTGTTTTTT; CDR3 protein: CASSLNRVQTGELFF
clone size: many; J gene: TRBJ2-3; D gene: -; V gene: TRBV11-2; CDR3 DNA: TGTGCCAGCAGCCCTTGGGGCCCAGGGAGATCATTACCTAGCACAGATACGCAGTATTTT; CDR3 protein: CASSPWGPGRSLPSTDTQYF
clone size: -; J gene: TRBJ1-6; D gene: -; V gene: TRBV19; CDR3 DNA: TGTGCCAGTAGTATAAACCGGGACCGCCTTAATTCACCCCTCCACTTT; CDR3 protein: CASSINRDRLNSPLHF
clone size: -; J gene: TRBJ2-7; D gene: TRBD1; V gene: TRBV20-1; CDR3 DNA: TGCAGTGCTAGAGGGGTCACAGGGACAGGGGAGGGGTACGAGCAGTACTTC; CDR3 protein: CSARGVTGTGEGYEQYF
clone size: many; J gene: TRBJ2-1; D gene: -; V gene: TRBV20-1; CDR3 DNA: TGCAGTGCTAGAGATCCGGGGGAGAGCTACAATGAGCAGTTCTTC; CDR3 protein: CSARDPGESYNEQFF
clone size: -; J gene: TRBJ2-7; D gene: TRBD2; V gene: TRBV7-3; CDR3 DNA: TGTGCCAGCAGCCCAAGGAGCGGGGCCGGGGAGCTGTACTTC; CDR3 protein: CASSPRSGAGELYF
clone size: few; J gene: TRBJ2-5; D gene: TRBD2; V gene: TRBV10-3; CDR3 DNA: TGTGCCATCAGTGAGTCTTGGCGGGGGGCGGAGACCCAGTACTTC; CDR3 protein: CAISESWRGAETQYF
clone size: -; J gene: TRBJ2-2; D gene: -; V gene: TRBV19; CDR3 DNA: TGTGCCAGTAGTACCGGGGGACACCGAATAAACACCGGGGAGCTGTTTTTT; CDR3 protein: CASSTGGHRINTGELFF
clone size: -; J gene: TRBJ1-5; D gene: -; V gene: TRBV2; CDR3 DNA: TGTGCCAGCAGTGTTCAACAGGGCGGCAATCAGCCCCAGCATTTT; CDR3 protein: CASSVQQGGNQPQHF